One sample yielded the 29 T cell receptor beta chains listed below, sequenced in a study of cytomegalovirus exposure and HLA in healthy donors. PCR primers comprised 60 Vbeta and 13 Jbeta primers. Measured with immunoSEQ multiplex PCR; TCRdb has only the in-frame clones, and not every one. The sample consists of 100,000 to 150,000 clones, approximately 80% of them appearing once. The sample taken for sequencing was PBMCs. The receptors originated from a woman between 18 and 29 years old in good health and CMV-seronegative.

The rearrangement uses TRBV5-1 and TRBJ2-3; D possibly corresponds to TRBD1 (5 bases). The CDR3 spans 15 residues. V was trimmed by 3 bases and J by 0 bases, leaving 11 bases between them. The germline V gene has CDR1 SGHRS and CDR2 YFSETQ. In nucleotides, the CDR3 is TGCGCCAGCAGCTCCCAGGGCCATAGCACAGATACGCAGTATTTT. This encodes CASSSQGHSTDTQYF.

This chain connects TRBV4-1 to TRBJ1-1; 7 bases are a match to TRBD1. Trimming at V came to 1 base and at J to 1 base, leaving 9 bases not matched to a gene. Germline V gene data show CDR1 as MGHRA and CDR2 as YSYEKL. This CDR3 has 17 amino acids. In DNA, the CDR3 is TGCGCCAGCAGCCAAGTAAGGTTCGGGACAGCGAACACTGAAGCTTTCTTT. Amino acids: CASSQVRFGTANTEAFF.

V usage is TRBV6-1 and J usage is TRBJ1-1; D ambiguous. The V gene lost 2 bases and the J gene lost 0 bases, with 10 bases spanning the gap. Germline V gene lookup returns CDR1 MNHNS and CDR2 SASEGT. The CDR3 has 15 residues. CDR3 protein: CASSEITALNTEAFF. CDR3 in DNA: TGTGCCAGCAGTGAAATAACAGCCTTGAACACTGAAGCTTTCTTT.

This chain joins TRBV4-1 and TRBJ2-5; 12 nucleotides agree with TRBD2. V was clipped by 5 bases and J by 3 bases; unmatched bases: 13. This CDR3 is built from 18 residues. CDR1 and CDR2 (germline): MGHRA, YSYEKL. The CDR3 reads CASSTPGFGLAGKETQYF. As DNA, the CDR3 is TGCGCCAGCAGCACCCCTGGGTTCGGACTAGCGGGGAAAGAGACCCAGTACTTC.

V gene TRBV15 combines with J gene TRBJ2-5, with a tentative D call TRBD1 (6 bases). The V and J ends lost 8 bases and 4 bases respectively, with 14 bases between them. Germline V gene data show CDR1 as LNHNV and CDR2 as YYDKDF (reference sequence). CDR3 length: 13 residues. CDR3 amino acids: CATEQPGVETQYF. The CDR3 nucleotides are TGTGCCACCGAACAACCAGGGGTAGAGACCCAGTACTTC.

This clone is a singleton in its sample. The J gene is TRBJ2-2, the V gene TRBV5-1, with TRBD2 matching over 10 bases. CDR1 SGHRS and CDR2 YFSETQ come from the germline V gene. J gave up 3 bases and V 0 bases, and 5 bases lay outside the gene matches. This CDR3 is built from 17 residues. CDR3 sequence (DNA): TGCGCCAGCAGCTTGGCCACTAGCGGGAAATACACCGGGGAGCTGTTTTTT. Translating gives CASSLATSGKYTGELFF.

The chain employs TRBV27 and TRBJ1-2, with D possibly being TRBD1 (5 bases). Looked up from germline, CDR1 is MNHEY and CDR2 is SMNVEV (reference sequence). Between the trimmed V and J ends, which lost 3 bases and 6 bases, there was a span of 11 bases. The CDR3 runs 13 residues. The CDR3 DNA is TGTGCCAGCAGTTTTGCAGGGCGCAATGGCTACACCTTC. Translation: CASSFAGRNGYTF.

The CDR3 spells CASSPGGGSEKLFF. The DNA of the CDR3 is TGTGCCAGCAGCCCAGGGGGCGGGAGTGAAAAACTGTTTTTT. The gene calls are TRBV5-4 and TRBJ1-4; the match to TRBD1 covers 8 bases. V lost 4 bases and J lost 7; bases outside the gene matches: 6. CDR3 length: 14 residues. Looked up from germline, CDR1 is SGHNT and CDR2 is YYREEE (reference sequence).

The CDR3 region is CASSPGRGIYGYTF. The CDR3 DNA sequence: TGTGCCAGCAGCCCGGGCAGGGGGATCTATGGCTACACCTTC. The chain uses TRBV5-6 and TRBJ1-2; the match to TRBD1 covers 7 bases. Germline loops: CDR1 SGHDT, CDR2 YYEEEE. V lost 4 bases to trimming and J lost 4 bases; unmatched junction nucleotides: 7. This CDR3 has 14 amino acids.

The CDR3: CASSQGLNQPQHF. Here the CDR3 DNA reads TGTGCCAGTAGTCAGGGGCTAAATCAGCCCCAGCATTTT. The V call is TRBV19, the J call TRBJ1-5; tentatively, D is TRBD1 (6 bases). V was shortened by 5 bases and J by 4 bases, with 9 bases between the two germline ends. This CDR3 contains 13 residues. Germline loops: CDR1 LNHDA, CDR2 SQIVND (reference sequence).

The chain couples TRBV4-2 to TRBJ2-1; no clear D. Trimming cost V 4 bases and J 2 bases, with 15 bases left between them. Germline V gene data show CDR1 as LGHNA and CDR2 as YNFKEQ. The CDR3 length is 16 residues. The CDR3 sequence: CASSRAASTPYNEQFF. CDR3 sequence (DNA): TGTGCCAGCAGCCGCGCGGCTAGTACTCCCTACAATGAGCAGTTCTTC.

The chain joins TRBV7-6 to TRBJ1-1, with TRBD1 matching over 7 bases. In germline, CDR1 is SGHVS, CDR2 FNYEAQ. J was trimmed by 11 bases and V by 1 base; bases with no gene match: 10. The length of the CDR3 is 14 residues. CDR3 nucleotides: TGTGCCAGCAGCTTAGAAATGGAGGCAGGGGGGGCTTTCTTT. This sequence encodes CASSLEMEAGGAFF.

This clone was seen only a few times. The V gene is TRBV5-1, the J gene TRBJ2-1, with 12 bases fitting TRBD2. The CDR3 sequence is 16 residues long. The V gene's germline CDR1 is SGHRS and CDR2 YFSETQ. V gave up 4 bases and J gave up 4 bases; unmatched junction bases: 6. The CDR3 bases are TGCGCCAGCAGCGAGACTACTAGCGGGAGGTACAATGAGCAGTTCTTC. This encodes CASSETTSGRYNEQFF.

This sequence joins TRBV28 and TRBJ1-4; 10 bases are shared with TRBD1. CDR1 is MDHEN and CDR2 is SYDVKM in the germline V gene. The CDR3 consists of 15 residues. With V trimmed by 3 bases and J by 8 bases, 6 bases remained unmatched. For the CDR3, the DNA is TGTGCCAGCAGTTTCCTCCGGACAGGGGGGGAAAAACTGTTTTTT. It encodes CASSFLRTGGEKLFF. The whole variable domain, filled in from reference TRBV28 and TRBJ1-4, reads DVKVTQSSRYLVKRTGEKVFLECVQDMDHENMFWYRQDPGLGLRLIYFSYDVKMKEKGDIPEGYSVSREKKERFSLILESASTNQTSMYLCASSFLRTGGEKLFFGSGTQLSVL.

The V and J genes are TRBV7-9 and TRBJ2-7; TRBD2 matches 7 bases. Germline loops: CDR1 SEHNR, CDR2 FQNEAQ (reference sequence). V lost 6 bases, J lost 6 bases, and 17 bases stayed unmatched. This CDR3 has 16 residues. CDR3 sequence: CASSTRRLARPGEQYF. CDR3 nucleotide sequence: TGTGCCAGCAGTACCAGAAGACTAGCCCGGCCCGGCGAGCAGTACTTC.

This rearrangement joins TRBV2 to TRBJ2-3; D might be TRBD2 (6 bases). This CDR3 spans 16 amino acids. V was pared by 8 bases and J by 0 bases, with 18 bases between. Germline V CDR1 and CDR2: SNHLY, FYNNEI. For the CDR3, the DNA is TGTGCCAGCTCCCCGGTGGCTAGCGATAGCACAGATACGCAGTATTTT. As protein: CASSPVASDSTDTQYF. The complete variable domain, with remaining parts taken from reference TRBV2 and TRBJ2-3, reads EPEVTQTPSHQVTQMGQEVILRCVPISNHLYFYWYRQILGQKVEFLVSFYNNEISEKSEIFDDQFSVERPDGSNFTLKIRSTKLEDSAMYFCASSPVASDSTDTQYFGPGTRLTVL.

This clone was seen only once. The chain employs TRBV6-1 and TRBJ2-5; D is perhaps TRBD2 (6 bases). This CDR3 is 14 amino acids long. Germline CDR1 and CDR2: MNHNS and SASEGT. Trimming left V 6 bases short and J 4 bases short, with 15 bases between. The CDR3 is CASRRDRWGETQYF. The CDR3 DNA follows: TGTGCCAGCAGGCGGGACCGGTGGGGAGAGACCCAGTACTTC.

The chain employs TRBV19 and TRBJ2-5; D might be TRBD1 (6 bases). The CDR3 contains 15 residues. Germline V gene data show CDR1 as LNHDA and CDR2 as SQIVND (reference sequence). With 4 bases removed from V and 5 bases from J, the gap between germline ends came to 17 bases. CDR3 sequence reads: CASSTRQEEYETQYF. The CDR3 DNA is TGTGCCAGTAGTACCCGACAGGAAGAGTACGAGACCCAGTACTTC.

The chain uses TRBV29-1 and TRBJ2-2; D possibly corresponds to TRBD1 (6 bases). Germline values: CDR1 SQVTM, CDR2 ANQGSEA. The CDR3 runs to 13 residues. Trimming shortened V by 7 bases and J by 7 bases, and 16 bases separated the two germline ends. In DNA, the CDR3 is TGCAGCGGTTCTAGAACAGGGTTCGGGGAGCTGTTTTTT. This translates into CSGSRTGFGELFF.

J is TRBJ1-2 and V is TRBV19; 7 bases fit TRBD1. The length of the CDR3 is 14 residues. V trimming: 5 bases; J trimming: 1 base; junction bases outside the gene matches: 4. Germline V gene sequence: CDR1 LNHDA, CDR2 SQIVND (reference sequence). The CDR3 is CASSRRGINYGYTF. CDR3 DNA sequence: TGTGCCAGTAGTCGCAGGGGGATTAACTATGGCTACACCTTC.

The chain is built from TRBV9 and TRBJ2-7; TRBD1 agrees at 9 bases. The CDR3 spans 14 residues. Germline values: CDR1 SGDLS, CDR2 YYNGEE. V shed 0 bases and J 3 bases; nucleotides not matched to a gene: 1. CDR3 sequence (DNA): TGTGCCAGCAGCGTAGGGGGACAGGGCTACGAGCAGTACTTC. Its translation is CASSVGGQGYEQYF. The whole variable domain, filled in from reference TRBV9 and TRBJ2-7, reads DSGVTQTPKHLITATGQRVTLRCSPRSGDLSVYWYQQSLDQGLQFLIQYYNGEERAKGNILERFSAQQFPDLHSELNLSSLELGDSALYFCASSVGGQGYEQYFGPGTRLTVT.

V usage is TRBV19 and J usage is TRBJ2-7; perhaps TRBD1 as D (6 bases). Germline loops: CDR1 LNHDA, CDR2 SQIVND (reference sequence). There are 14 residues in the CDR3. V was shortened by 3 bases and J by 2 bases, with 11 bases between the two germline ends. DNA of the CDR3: TGTGCCAGTAGTATTGTAAACAGGGCCTACGAGCAGTACTTC. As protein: CASSIVNRAYEQYF.

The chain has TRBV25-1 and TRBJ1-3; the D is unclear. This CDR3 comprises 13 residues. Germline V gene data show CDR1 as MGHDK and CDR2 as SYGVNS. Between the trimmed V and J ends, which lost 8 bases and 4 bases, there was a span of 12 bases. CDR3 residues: CASSGSGGNTIYF. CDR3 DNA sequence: TGTGCCAGCTCCGGATCGGGAGGAAACACCATATATTTT.

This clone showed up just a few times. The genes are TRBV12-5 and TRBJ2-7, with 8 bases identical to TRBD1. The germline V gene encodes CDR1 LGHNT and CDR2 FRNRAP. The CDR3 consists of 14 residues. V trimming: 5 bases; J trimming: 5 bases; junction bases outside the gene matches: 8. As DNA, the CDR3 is TGTGCTAGTGGTACTCAGGACAGGGACGACGAGCAGTACTTC. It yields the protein CASGTQDRDDEQYF.

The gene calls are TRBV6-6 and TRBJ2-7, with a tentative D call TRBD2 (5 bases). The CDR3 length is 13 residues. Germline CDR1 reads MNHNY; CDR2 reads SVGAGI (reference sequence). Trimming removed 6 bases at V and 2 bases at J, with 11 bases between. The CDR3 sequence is CASRLREAYEQYF. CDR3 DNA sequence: TGTGCCAGCAGACTACGGGAAGCCTACGAGCAGTACTTC.

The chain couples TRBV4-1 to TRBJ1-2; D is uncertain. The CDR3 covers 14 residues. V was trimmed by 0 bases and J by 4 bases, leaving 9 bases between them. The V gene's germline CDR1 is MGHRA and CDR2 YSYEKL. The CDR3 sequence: CASSQDGRVYGYTF. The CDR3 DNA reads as TGCGCCAGCAGCCAAGATGGGAGAGTCTATGGCTACACCTTC.

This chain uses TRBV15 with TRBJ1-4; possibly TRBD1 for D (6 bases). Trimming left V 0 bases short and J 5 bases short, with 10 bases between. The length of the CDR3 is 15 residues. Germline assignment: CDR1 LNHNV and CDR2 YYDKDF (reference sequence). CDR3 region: CATSRDRGGNEKLFF. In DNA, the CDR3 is TGTGCCACCAGCAGAGATCGGGGGGGCAATGAAAAACTGTTTTTT.

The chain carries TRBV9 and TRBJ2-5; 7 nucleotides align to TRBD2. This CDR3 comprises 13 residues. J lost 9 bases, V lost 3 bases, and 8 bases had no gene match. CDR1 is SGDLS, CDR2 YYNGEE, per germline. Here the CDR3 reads CASSGGLGKAQYF. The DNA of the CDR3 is TGTGCCAGCAGCGGCGGACTAGGAAAGGCCCAGTACTTC.

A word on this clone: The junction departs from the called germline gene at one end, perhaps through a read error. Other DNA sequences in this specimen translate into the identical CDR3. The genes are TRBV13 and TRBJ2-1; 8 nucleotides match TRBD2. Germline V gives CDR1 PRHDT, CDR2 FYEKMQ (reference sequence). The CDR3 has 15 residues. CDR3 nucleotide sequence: TGCGCCAGCAGCATCGGGGGGGCAGGGGACGATGAGCAGTTCTTC. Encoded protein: CASSIGGAGDDEQFF. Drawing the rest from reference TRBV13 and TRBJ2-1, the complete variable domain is AAGVIQSPRHLIKEKRETATLKCYPIPRHDTVYWYQQGPGQDPQFLISFYEKMQSDKGSIPDRFSAQQFSDYHSELNMSSLELGDSALYFCASSIGGAGDDEQFFGPGTRLTVL.